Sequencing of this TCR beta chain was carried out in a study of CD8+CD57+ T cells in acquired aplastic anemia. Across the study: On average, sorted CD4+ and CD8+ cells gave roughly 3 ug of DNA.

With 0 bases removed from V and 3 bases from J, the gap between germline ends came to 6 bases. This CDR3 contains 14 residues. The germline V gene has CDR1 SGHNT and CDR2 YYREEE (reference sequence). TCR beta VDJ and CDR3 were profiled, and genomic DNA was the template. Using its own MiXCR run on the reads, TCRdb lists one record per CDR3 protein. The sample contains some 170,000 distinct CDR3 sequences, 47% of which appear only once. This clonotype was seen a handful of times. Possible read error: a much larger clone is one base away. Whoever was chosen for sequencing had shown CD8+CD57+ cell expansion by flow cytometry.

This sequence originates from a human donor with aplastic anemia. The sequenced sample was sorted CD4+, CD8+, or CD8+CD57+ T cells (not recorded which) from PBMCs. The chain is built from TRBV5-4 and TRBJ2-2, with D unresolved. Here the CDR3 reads CASSLDGHTGELFF. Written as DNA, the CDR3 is TGTGCCAGCAGCTTGGACGGGCACACCGGGGAGCTGTTTTTT.